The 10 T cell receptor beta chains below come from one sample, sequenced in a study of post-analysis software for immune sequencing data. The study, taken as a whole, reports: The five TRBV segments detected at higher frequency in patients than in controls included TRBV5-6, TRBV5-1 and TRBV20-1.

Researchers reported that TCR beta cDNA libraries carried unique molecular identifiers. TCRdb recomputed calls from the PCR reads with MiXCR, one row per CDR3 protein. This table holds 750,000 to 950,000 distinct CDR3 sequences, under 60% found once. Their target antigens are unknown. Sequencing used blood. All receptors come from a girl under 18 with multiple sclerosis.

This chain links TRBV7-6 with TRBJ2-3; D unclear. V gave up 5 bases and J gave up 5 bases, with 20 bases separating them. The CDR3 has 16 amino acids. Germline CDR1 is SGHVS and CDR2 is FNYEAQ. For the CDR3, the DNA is TGTGCCAGCAGCCCATGGGCTGGCCCCGGCTTAGATACGCAGTATTTT. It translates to CASSPWAGPGLDTQYF.

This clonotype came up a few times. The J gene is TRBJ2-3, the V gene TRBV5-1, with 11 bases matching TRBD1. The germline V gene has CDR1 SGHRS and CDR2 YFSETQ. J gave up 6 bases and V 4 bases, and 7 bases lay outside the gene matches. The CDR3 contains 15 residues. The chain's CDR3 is CASSPGQGAWDTQYF. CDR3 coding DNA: TGCGCCAGCAGCCCCGGACAGGGGGCATGGGATACGCAGTATTTT.

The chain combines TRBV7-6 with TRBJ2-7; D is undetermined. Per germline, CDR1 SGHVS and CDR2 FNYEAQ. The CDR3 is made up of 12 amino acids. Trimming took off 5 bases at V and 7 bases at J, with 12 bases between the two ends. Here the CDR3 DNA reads TGTGCCAGCAGCGTAGGATACGGGGAGCAGTACTTC. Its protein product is CASSVGYGEQYF.

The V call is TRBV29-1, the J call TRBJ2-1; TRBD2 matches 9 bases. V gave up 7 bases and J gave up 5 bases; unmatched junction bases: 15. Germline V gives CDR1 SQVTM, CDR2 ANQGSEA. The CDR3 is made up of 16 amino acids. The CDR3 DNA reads TGCAGCGACCTAGGACTAGCGACGGGGGGCCACAATGAGCAGTTCTTC. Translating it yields CSDLGLATGGHNEQFF.

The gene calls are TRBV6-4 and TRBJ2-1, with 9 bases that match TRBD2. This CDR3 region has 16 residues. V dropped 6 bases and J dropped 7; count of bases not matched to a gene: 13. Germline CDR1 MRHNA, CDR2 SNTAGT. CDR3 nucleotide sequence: TGTGCCAGCAGCGAAAGGGAAGCGGGAGGTTTTAATGAGCAGTTCTTC. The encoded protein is CASSEREAGGFNEQFF.

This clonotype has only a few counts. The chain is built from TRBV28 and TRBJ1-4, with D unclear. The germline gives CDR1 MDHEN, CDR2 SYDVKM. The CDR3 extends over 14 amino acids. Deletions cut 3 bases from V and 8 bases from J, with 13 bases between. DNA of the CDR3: TGTGCCAGCAGTTTTTTGGGAGGACGGGAAAAACTGTTTTTT. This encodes CASSFLGGREKLFF.

This CDR3 reads CASSFPPGQRSHEQFF. CDR3 nucleotide sequence: TGTGCCAGCAGCTTCCCACCGGGACAGCGGAGCCATGAGCAGTTCTTC. This chain links TRBV5-6 with TRBJ2-1, with TRBD1 matching 7 bases. V shed 2 bases and J 8 bases; nucleotides not matched to a gene: 13. CDR1 and CDR2 from the germline V gene are SGHDT and YYEEEE. The CDR3 has 16 amino acids.

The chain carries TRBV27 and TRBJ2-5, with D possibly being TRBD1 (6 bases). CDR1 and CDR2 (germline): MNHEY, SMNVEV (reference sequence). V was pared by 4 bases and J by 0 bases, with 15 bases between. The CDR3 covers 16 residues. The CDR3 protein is CASSSSPRGYQETQYF. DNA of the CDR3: TGTGCCAGCAGTTCGAGTCCGAGGGGGTACCAAGAGACCCAGTACTTC.

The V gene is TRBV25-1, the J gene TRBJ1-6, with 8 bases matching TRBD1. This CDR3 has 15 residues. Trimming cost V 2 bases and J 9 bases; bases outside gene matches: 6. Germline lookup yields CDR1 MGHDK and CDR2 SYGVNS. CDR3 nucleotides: TGTGCCAGCAGTGAAGGGACAGGCTGGGGTTCACCCCTCCACTTT. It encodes CASSEGTGWGSPLHF.

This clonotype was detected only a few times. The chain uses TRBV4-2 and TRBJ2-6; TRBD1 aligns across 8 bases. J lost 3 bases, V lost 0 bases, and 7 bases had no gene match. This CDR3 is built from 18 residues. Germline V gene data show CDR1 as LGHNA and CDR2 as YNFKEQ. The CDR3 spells CASSQEPRGHGGANVLTF. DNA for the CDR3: TGTGCCAGCAGCCAAGAACCCAGGGGGCACGGTGGGGCCAACGTCCTGACTTTC.